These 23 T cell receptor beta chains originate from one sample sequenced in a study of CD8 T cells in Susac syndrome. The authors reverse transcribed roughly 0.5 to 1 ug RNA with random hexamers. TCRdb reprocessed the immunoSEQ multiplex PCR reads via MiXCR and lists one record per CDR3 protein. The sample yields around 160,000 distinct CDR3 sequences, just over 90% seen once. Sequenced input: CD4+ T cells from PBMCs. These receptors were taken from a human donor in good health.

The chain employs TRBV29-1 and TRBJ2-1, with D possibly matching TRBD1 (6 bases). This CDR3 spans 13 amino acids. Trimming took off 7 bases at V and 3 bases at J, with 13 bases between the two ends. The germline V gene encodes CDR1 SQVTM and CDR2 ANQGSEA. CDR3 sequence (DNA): TGCAGCGCCCTAGTGACAGGCTACAATGAGCAGTTCTTC. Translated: CSALVTGYNEQFF.

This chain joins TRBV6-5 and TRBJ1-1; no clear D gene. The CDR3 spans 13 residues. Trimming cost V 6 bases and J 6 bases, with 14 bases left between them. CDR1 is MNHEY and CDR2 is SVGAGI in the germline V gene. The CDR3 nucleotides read TGTGCCAGCAGCCTAGGTTACGGGGCTGAAGCTTTCTTT. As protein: CASSLGYGAEAFF.

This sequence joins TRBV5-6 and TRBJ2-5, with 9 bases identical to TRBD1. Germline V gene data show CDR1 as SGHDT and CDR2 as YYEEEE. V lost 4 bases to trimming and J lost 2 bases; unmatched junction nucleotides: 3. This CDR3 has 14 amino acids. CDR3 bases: TGTGCCAGCAGCCCGACAGGGGGTCAAGAGACCCAGTACTTC. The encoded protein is CASSPTGGQETQYF. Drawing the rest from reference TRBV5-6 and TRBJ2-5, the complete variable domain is DAGVTQSPTHLIKTRGQQVTLRCSPKSGHDTVSWYQQALGQGPQFIFQYYEEEERQRGNFPDRFSGHQFPNYSSELNVNALLLGDSALYLCASSPTGGQETQYFGPGTRLLVL.

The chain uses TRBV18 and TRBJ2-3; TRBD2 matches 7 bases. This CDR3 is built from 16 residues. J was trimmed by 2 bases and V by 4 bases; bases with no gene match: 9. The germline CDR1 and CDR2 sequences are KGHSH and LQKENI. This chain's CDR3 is CASSLSGPRYTDTQYF. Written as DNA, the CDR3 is TGTGCCAGCTCACTTAGCGGGCCGCGCTACACAGATACGCAGTATTTT. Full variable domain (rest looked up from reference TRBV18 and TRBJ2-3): NAGVMQNPRHLVRRRGQEARLRCSPMKGHSHVYWYRQLPEEGLKFMVYLQKENIIDESGMPKERFSAEFPKEGPSILRIQQVVRGDSAAYFCASSLSGPRYTDTQYFGPGTRLTVL.

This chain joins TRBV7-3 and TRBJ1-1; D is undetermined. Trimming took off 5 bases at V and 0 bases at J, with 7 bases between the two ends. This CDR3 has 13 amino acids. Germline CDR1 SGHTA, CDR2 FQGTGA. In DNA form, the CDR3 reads TGTGCCAGCAGCGCTCAGGTGAACACTGAAGCTTTCTTT. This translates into CASSAQVNTEAFF.

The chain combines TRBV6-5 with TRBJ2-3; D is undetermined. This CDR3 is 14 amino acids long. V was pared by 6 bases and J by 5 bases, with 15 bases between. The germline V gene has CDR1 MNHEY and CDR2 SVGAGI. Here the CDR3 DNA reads TGTGCCAGCAGCCGCGCGGCTAGTCAAGATACGCAGTATTTT. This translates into CASSRAASQDTQYF.

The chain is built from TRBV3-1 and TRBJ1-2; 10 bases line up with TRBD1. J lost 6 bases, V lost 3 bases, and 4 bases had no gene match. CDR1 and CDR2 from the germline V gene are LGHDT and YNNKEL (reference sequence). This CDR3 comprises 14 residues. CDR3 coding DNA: TGTGCCAGCAGCCAGGCCGGGACAGGGGATGGCTACACCTTC. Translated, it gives CASSQAGTGDGYTF.

The CDR3 sequence is CASIRGASTDTQYF. The CDR3 DNA is TGTGCCAGCATCCGCGGGGCTAGCACAGATACGCAGTATTTT. The rearrangement joins TRBV2 to TRBJ2-3, with D perhaps matching TRBD2 (6 bases). The germline V gene encodes CDR1 SNHLY and CDR2 FYNNEI. The V and J ends lost 7 bases and 0 bases respectively, with 11 bases between them. The CDR3 length is 14 residues.

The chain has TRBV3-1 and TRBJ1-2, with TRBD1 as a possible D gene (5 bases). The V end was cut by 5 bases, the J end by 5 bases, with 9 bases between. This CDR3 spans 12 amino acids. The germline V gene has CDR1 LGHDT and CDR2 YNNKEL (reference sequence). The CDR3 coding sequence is TGTGCCAGCAGCACCCGACAGTATGGCTACACCTTC. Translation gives CASSTRQYGYTF.

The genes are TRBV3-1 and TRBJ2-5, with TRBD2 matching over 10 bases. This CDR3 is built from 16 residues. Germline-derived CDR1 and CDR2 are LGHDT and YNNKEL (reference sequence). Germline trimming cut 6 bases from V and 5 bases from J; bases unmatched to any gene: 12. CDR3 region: CASSPTLLAGEETQYF. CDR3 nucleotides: TGTGCCAGCAGTCCCACACTCCTAGCGGGGGAGGAGACCCAGTACTTC.

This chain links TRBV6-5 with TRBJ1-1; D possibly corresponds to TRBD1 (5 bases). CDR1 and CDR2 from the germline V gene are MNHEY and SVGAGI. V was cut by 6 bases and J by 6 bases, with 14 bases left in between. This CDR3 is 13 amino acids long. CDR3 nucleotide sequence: TGTGCCAGCAGGGACCCGGTGGGGGCTGAAGCTTTCTTT. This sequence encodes CASRDPVGAEAFF.

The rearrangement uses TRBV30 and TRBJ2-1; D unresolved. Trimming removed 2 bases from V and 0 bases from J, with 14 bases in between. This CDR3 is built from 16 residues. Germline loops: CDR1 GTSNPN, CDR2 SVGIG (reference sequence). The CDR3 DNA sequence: TGTGCCTGGAGTCACACGGTGGTGAGCTCCTACAATGAGCAGTTCTTC. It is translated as CAWSHTVVSSYNEQFF.

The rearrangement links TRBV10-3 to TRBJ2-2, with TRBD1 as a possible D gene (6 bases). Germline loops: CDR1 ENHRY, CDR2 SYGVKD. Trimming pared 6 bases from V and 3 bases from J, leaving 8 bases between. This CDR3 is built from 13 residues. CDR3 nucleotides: TGTGCCATCAGACAGGGCGACACCGGGGAGCTGTTTTTT. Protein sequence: CAIRQGDTGELFF.

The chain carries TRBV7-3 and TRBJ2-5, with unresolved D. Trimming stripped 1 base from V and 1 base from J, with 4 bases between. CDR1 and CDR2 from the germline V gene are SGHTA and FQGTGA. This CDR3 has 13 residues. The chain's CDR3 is CASSLIVQETQYF. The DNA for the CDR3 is TGTGCCAGCAGCTTAATCGTCCAAGAGACCCAGTACTTC.

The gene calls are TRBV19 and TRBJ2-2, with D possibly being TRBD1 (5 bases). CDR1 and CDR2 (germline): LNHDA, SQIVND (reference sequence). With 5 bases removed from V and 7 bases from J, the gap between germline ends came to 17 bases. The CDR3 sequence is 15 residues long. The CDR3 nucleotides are TGTGCCAGTAGTCCCCTGCCCAGGGTTAACGGGGAGCTGTTTTTT. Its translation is CASSPLPRVNGELFF. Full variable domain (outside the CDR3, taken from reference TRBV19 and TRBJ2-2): DGGITQSPKYLFRKEGQNVTLSCEQNLNHDAMYWYRQDPGQGLRLIYYSQIVNDFQKGDIAEGYSVSREKKESFPLTVTSAQKNPTAFYLCASSPLPRVNGELFFGEGSRLTVL.

The CDR3 here is CASSLPEETQYF. CDR3 DNA sequence: TGTGCCAGCAGCTTGCCGGAGGAGACCCAGTACTTC. The chain is built from TRBV5-6 and TRBJ2-5; D not certain. Germline CDR1 is SGHDT and CDR2 is YYEEEE. The CDR3 loop spans 12 amino acids. V lost 1 base and J 5 bases, leaving 6 bases between the germline ends.

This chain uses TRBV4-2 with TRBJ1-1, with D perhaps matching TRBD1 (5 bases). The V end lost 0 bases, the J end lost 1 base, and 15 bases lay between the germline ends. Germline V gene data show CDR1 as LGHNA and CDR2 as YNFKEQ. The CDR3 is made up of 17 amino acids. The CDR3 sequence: CASSQDPGRLGNTEAFF. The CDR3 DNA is TGTGCCAGCAGCCAAGATCCGGGACGCCTAGGGAACACTGAAGCTTTCTTT.

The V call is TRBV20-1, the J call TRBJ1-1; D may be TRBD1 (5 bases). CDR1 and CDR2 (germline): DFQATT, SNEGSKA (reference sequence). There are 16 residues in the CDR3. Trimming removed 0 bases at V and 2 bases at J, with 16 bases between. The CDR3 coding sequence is TGCAGTGCTAGAGACGTCCGTTCGGGGGGTAACACTGAAGCTTTCTTT. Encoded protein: CSARDVRSGGNTEAFF.

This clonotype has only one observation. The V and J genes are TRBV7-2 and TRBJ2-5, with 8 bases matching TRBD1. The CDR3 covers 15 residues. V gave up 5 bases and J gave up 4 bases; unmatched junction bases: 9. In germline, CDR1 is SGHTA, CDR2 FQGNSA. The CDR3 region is CASSLTGGPGETQYF. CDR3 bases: TGTGCCAGCAGCCTAACAGGGGGGCCCGGAGAGACCCAGTACTTC. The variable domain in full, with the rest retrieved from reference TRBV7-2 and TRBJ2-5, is GAGVSQSPSNKVTEKGKDVELRCDPISGHTALYWYRQSLGQGLEFLIYFQGNSAPDKSGLPSDRFSAERTGGSVSTLTIQRTQQEDSAVYLCASSLTGGPGETQYFGPGTRLLVL.

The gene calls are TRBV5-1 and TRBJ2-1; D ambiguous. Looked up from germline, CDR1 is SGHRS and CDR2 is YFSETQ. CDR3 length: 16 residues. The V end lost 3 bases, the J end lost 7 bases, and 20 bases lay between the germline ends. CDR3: CASSSGRLVVGNEQFF. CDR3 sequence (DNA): TGCGCCAGCAGCTCGGGTCGACTGGTCGTCGGGAATGAGCAGTTCTTC.

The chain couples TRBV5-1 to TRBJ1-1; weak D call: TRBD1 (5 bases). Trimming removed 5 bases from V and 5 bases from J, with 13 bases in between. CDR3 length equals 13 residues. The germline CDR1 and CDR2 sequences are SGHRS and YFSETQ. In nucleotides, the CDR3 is TGCGCCAGCAGTTACACTGGGGGGACTGAAGCTTTCTTT. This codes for CASSYTGGTEAFF.

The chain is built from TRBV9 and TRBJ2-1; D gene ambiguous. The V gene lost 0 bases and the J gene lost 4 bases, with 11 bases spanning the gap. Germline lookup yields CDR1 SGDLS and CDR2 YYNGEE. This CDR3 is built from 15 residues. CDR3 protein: CASSVGRSSYNEQFF. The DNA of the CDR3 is TGTGCCAGCAGCGTAGGGCGGTCGAGTTACAATGAGCAGTTCTTC.

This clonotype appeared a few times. CDR3 nucleotides: TGCAGCGTTGGGGCGGAGTACAATGAGCAGTTCTTC. The encoded protein is CSVGAEYNEQFF. The rearrangement uses TRBV29-1 and TRBJ2-1; no clear D. CDR3 length equals 12 residues. V lost 4 bases to trimming and J lost 4 bases, with 8 bases between them. Germline assignment: CDR1 SQVTM and CDR2 ANQGSEA.